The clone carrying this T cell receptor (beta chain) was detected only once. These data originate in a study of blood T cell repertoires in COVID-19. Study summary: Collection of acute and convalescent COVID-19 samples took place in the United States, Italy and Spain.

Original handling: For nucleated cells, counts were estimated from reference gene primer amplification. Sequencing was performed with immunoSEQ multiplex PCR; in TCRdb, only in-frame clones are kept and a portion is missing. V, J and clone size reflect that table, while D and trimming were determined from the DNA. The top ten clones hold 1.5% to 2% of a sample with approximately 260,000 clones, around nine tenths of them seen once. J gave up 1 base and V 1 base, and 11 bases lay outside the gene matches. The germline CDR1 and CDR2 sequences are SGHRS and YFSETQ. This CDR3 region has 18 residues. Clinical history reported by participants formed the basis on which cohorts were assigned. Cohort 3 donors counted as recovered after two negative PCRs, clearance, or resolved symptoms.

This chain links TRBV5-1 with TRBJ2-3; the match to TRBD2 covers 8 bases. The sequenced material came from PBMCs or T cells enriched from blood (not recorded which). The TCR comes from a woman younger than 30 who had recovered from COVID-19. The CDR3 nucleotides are TGCGCCAGCAGCTTGTTATCGGGGGGGCAGGCCCGCACAGATACGCAGTATTTT. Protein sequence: CASSLLSGGQARTDTQYF.